The rows below give T cell receptor beta chains drawn from one sample of a study of blood T cell repertoires in COVID-19. The protocol was immunoSEQ multiplex PCR, while the TCRdb copy is restricted to in-frame clones and leaves out a portion. The sample yields about 74,000 clones, 88% seen once. The specimen sequenced was peripheral blood. These receptors were obtained from a woman of 80 years or more with active or convalescent COVID-19. CDR3s include the opening cysteine and the closing phenylalanine or tryptophan. The order of the fields is V gene, J gene, clone size, D gene, CDR3 protein, CDR3 DNA. D genes are given only for firm matches. A clone size is listed for some rows: how often the clone was seen (once, few, many), or a class if it is expanded.

TRBV20-1	TRBJ2-7	NA	TRBD2	CSASSGRRYEQYF	TGCAGTGCAAGTAGCGGGAGGCGATACGAGCAGTACTTC
TRBV7-6	TRBJ2-2	NA	NA	CASSLRGSLGELFF	TGTGCCAGCAGCTTACGGGGATCTCTCGGGGAGCTGTTTTTT
TRBV6-1	TRBJ2-2	once	NA	CASTAGGAGELFF	TGTGCCAGCACCGCGGGCGGGGCCGGGGAGCTGTTTTTT
TRBV29-1	TRBJ1-2	NA	TRBD1	CSVKSGDRVFLYGYTF	TGCAGCGTTAAAAGTGGGGACAGGGTGTTTCTCTATGGCTACACCTTC
TRBV9	TRBJ1-5	NA	NA	CASSVDGYRNQPQHF	TGTGCCAGCAGCGTAGACGGGTATCGCAATCAGCCCCAGCATTTT
TRBV12-5	TRBJ2-3	NA	NA	CASGSGSFGTDTQYF	TGTGCTAGTGGTTCCGGTTCGTTCGGGACAGATACGCAGTATTTT
TRBV7-2	TRBJ2-2	NA	NA	CASRTDRPLTGELFF	TGTGCCAGCCGGACCGACAGACCCCTCACCGGGGAGCTGTTTTTT
TRBV27	TRBJ2-5	NA	NA	CASSLAGYQETQYF	TGTGCCAGCAGTTTAGCGGGTTACCAAGAGACCCAGTACTTC
TRBV5-1	TRBJ1-1	NA	NA	CASSLGGNTEAFF	TGCGCCAGCAGCCTCGGTGGGAACACTGAAGCTTTCTTT
TRBV7-2	TRBJ2-7	NA	NA	CASSNWASHDEQYF	TGTGCCAGCAGCAACTGGGCTTCTCACGACGAGCAGTACTTC
TRBV19	TRBJ1-6	few	TRBD1	CASSSDRDNSPLHF	TGTGCCAGTAGTAGCGACAGGGACAATTCACCCCTCCACTTT